This T cell receptor (beta chain) is drawn from a study of Ad26.COV2.S vaccination and SARS-CoV-2 variants. Indicated treatment: about 20 received Ad26.COV2.S at low or high dose, single or two shots; five or six received placebo; per-sample allocation not given. The investigators took samples on day 63 after the first vaccine or placebo injection. The individual, an adult aged 18-55 years, was a donor in Boston. Vaccination employed an Ad26 vector expressing the Wuhan-strain SARS-CoV-2 spike. Generated by immunoSEQ multiplex PCR, the TCRdb table keeps only in-frame clones and is missing some. The sample yields 300,000 to 500,000 clones, about 88% seen once. Germline-derived CDR1 and CDR2 are SGDLS and YYNGEE. Trimming left V 1 base short and J 1 base short, with 8 bases between. The CDR3 consists of 14 residues.

The clonotype was recovered from a person between 18 and 59 years old who received the Ad26.COV2.S COVID-19 vaccine or a placebo. The sample consisted of peripheral blood, taken in a trial of Ad26.COV2.S vaccine versus placebo. J is TRBJ1-1 and V is TRBV9, with D uncertain. CDR3 sequence: CASSVREGNTEAFF. CDR3 DNA sequence: TGTGCCAGCAGCGTACGAGAGGGGAACACTGAAGCTTTCTTT.